The rows below give T cell receptor beta chains drawn from one sample of a study of T cells in Graves' hyperthyroidism and ophthalmopathy. A single record per CDR3 protein comes from TCRdb applying MiXCR to the multiplex PCR reads. The sample holds just over 550,000 distinct CDR3 sequences, around 46% seen once. The sequencing sample was made of peripheral blood or thyroid tissue (not recorded which). The receptors derive from a woman aged 18-35 years with Graves' hyperthyroidism. Both conserved end residues are part of each CDR3. A D gene is named only where the DNA matches it firmly. Rows give clone size only sometimes, using once, few, many, or a class for an expanded clone.

len | d_gene | abundance | j_gene | v_gene | CDR3nt | CDR3aa
13 | NA | few | TRBJ1-5 | TRBV20-1 | TGCAGTGCTCTCCGGGACCGAGATCAGCCCCAGCATTTT | CSALRDRDQPQHF
14 | NA | NA | TRBJ2-7 | TRBV12-3/TRBV12-4 | TGTGCCAGCGAGTACGGGGACGGGCCCTACGAGCAGTACTTC | CASEYGDGPYEQYF
13 | NA | many | TRBJ1-1 | TRBV7-6 | TGTGCCAGCAGCGGCAGCTCGAACACTGAAGCTTTCTTT | CASSGSSNTEAFF
15 | NA | few | TRBJ1-4 | TRBV5-1 | TGCGCCAGCAGCTTGGCCCCGACGGAGAGAGAAAAACTGTTTTTT | CASSLAPTEREKLFF
15 | NA | many | TRBJ1-2 | TRBV19 | TGTGCCAGTAGTGGATCGCGAGGAGCTAACTATGGCTACACCTTC | CASSGSRGANYGYTF
16 | TRBD2 | NA | TRBJ2-7 | TRBV7-8 | TGTGCCAGCAGCCTACGACTAGCGGGAACTTTCTACGAGCAGTACTTC | CASSLRLAGTFYEQYF
12 | NA | NA | TRBJ2-1 | TRBV24-1 | TGTGCCACCAGTGATTTTGGGAATGAGCAGTTCTTC | CATSDFGNEQFF
15 | TRBD1 | NA | TRBJ1-6 | TRBV11-2 | TGTGCCAGCAGGCGGCCGGGACAGAGAAATTCACCCCTCCACTTT | CASRRPGQRNSPLHF
14 | TRBD1 | many | TRBJ1-1 | TRBV7-9 | TGTGCCAGCAGCTGGACAGGGAGGGTCACTGAAGCTTTCTTT | CASSWTGRVTEAFF
12 | TRBD2 | NA | TRBJ2-5 | TRBV29-1 | TGCAGCGCTCAAGCGGGAGGGAAGACCCAGTACTTC | CSAQAGGKTQYF
12 | TRBD1 | NA | TRBJ2-5 | TRBV20-1 | TGCAGTGCTGGTGGACAGGGAGAGACCCAGTACTTC | CSAGGQGETQYF
14 | NA | NA | TRBJ2-5 | TRBV10-3 | TGTGCCAGCAGTCCCTTCCCCCGAGGGGAGACCCAGTACTTC | CASSPFPRGETQYF
17 | TRBD1 | NA | TRBJ2-6 | TRBV7-2 | TGTGCCAGCAGCTATGGCAGGGGGAACTCTGGGGCCAACGTCCTGACTTTC | CASSYGRGNSGANVLTF
14 | NA | few | TRBJ2-5 | TRBV12-3/TRBV12-4 | TGTGCCAGCAGTTTCCGTGGGGGTGCGGAGACCCAGTACTTC | CASSFRGGAETQYF
15 | NA | NA | TRBJ2-7 | TRBV7-8 | TGTGCCAGCAGCGGAAAGAGGGTTGTCCGGTCCGAGCAGTACTTC | CASSGKRVVRSEQYF
13 | NA | few | TRBJ1-3 | TRBV12-3/TRBV12-4 | TGTGCCAGCAGTTGGCCAGCCGGGAACACCATATATTTT | CASSWPAGNTIYF
15 | NA | once | TRBJ1-6 | TRBV10-3 | TGTGCCACCATGGGATTTGGCCGTAAGGGCTCACCCCTCCACTTT | CATMGFGRKGSPLHF
14 | TRBD1 | many | TRBJ1-1 | TRBV7-9 | TGTGCCAGCAGACCTAGACAGGGGAACACTGAAGCTTTCTTT | CASRPRQGNTEAFF